The entry below describes one T cell receptor beta chain. Its antigen is undetermined. These data are taken from a study of cytomegalovirus exposure and HLA in healthy donors. Whole-study results and caveats: The tendency of first-cohort TCR clusters to co-occur in the 120 or so validation repertoires emerged from a later analysis. TCR beta chains numbering under 200 were designated cytomegalovirus-associated. A few of the chains that were CMV-associated were confirmed in vitro to be specific for CMV antigens.

V was pared by 3 bases and J by 1 base, with 4 bases of the junction left unmatched. Germline V gives CDR1 SGHDT, CDR2 YYEEEE. This CDR3 is 15 amino acids long. Data came from immunoSEQ multiplex PCR; TCRdb stores just in-frame clones and leaves some out. The top ten clones hold about 2.9% of a sample with approximately 60,000 clones, 90% of them seen once. The receptor's source is a man younger than 30 in good health and CMV-seronegative. The material sequenced was PBMCs. V is TRBV5-6 and J is TRBJ2-7; the match to TRBD1 covers 10 bases. CDR3 amino acids: CASSWTGGFSYEQYF. In nucleotides, the CDR3 is TGTGCCAGCAGCTGGACAGGGGGATTTTCCTACGAGCAGTACTTC.